Shown below are 20 T cell receptor beta chains from a single sample sequenced in a study of cytomegalovirus exposure and HLA in healthy donors. The PCR used 60 Vbeta and 13 Jbeta primers. The protocol was immunoSEQ multiplex PCR, while the TCRdb copy is restricted to in-frame clones and leaves out a portion. The sample lists over 150,000 clones; roughly 81% were seen once. Sequenced sample: PBMCs. The receptors stem from a woman aged 25 to 39 in good health and CMV-seropositive.

The rearrangement links TRBV7-9 to TRBJ1-1; weak D call: TRBD1 (6 bases). Germline V gene lookup returns CDR1 SEHNR and CDR2 FQNEAQ (reference sequence). Trimming left V 6 bases short and J 1 base short, with 12 bases between. This CDR3 has 14 residues. The CDR3 is CASRGSRGNTEAFF. The CDR3 DNA sequence: TGTGCCAGCAGAGGAAGCAGGGGGAACACTGAAGCTTTCTTT. The full variable domain, completed using reference TRBV7-9 and TRBJ1-1, is DTGVSQNPRHKITKRGQNVTFRCDPISEHNRLYWYRQTLGQGPEFLTYFQNEAQLEKSRLLSDRFSAERPKGSFSTLEIQRTEQGDSAMYLCASRGSRGNTEAFFGQGTRLTVV.

V gene TRBV5-1 combines with J gene TRBJ1-2; 11 bases fit TRBD1. V was clipped by 5 bases and J by 8 bases; unmatched bases: 17. Germline CDR1 reads SGHRS; CDR2 reads YFSETQ. This CDR3 region has 17 residues. The CDR3 here is CASRSDRGRVRPIGYTF. The CDR3 DNA is TGCGCCAGCAGGTCGGACAGGGGGCGAGTAAGACCAATCGGCTACACCTTC.

This chain uses TRBV6-6 with TRBJ1-3; D gene unclear. CDR3 size: 14 residues. V lost 1 base to trimming and J lost 0 bases, with 4 bases between them. Germline CDR1 reads MNHNY; CDR2 reads SVGAGI (reference sequence). CDR3 bases: TGTGCCAGCAGTTACTACGGCTCTGGAAACACCATATATTTT. Amino acid sequence: CASSYYGSGNTIYF.

The chain has TRBV10-1 and TRBJ2-2, with D hard to call. Trimming stripped 5 bases from V and 2 bases from J, with 15 bases between. The germline V gene has CDR1 WNHNN and CDR2 SYGVQD (reference sequence). This CDR3 contains 16 residues. The CDR3 is CASSTKTDSNTGELFF. The CDR3, as DNA: TGCGCCAGCAGTACGAAGACTGACTCAAACACCGGGGAGCTGTTTTTT.

The chain joins TRBV7-9 to TRBJ1-4, with 9 bases that match TRBD1. This CDR3 comprises 16 residues. Germline V gives CDR1 SEHNR, CDR2 FQNEAQ (reference sequence). Trimming took 2 bases from V and 4 from J; bases not matched to a gene: 5. CDR3 in DNA: TGTGCCAGCAGCTTAACAGGGGGCCAGGTTAATGAAAAACTGTTTTTT. This gives the protein CASSLTGGQVNEKLFF.

This clone has only a few counts. V gene TRBV18 combines with J gene TRBJ1-2; D is unresolved. The germline V gene encodes CDR1 KGHSH and CDR2 LQKENI. The CDR3 is made up of 11 amino acids. Trimming removed 3 bases at V and 8 bases at J, with 7 bases between. Written as DNA, the CDR3 is TGTGCCAGCTCACCCAAAATGGGCTACACCTTC. Amino acids: CASSPKMGYTF.

V is TRBV12-5 and J is TRBJ2-1, with D possibly matching TRBD1 (6 bases). Deletions cut 5 bases from V and 6 bases from J, with 11 bases between. Looked up from germline, CDR1 is LGHNT and CDR2 is FRNRAP. The CDR3 has 13 residues. In nucleotides, the CDR3 is TGTGCTAGTGGTCCCGGGACAACCAATGAGCAGTTCTTC. It encodes CASGPGTTNEQFF.

The chain joins TRBV10-2 to TRBJ1-6; tentatively, D is TRBD1 (5 bases). The V gene's germline CDR1 is WSHSY and CDR2 SAAADI. The CDR3 extends over 14 amino acids. Trimming took off 2 bases at V and 10 bases at J, with 12 bases between the two ends. The CDR3 loop reads CASSEGQGGSPLHF. For the CDR3, the DNA is TGCGCCAGCAGTGAGGGCCAGGGAGGCTCACCCCTCCACTTT.

In its sample, this clone was seen a few times. The J gene is TRBJ2-5, the V gene TRBV11-2; D might be TRBD1 (6 bases). The J call may not be correct, given that the DNA end is closer to TRBJ2-7. Germline CDR1 reads SGHAT; CDR2 reads FQNNGV. This CDR3 has 14 residues. CDR3 sequence (DNA): TGTGCCAGCAGCCCAATGACAGGCTCCTACGAGCAGTACTTC. Translating it yields CASSPMTGSYEQYF.

The chain joins TRBV19 to TRBJ1-1, with D unresolved. Germline V lookup: CDR1 LNHDA, CDR2 SQIVND (reference sequence). The CDR3 is 14 residues long. Between the trimmed V and J ends, which lost 6 bases and 1 base, there was a span of 12 bases. The CDR3 spells CASRAGMGNTEAFF. DNA of the CDR3: TGTGCCAGTAGAGCGGGAATGGGGAACACTGAAGCTTTCTTT.

The chain recombines TRBV6-1 with TRBJ2-7; D may be TRBD2 (6 bases). The germline V and J ends were trimmed by 1 base and 4 bases, with 14 bases remaining between them. Germline V gene sequence: CDR1 MNHNS, CDR2 SASEGT. This CDR3 is 15 amino acids long. The CDR3, as DNA: TGTGCCAGCAGTGAAGGGGTAGCGGCAACGTACGAGCAGTACTTC. This codes for CASSEGVAATYEQYF.

The V and J genes are TRBV12-2 and TRBJ2-7; the table's D call, TRBD1, was not checked against the DNA. TRBV12-2 is noted as a pseudogene. This CDR3 is built from 18 residues. The CDR3 DNA follows: TGTGCAAGTCGCTTAGCGGGGAGGGACAGGGCGCAATACTACGAGCAGTACTTC. Its protein is CASRLAGRDRAQYYEQYF.

This chain joins TRBV6-1 and TRBJ1-5, with a possible D match to TRBD1 (5 bases). V was shortened by 7 bases and J by 2 bases, with 12 bases between the two germline ends. The CDR3 contains 14 residues. CDR1 MNHNS and CDR2 SASEGT come from the germline V gene. CDR3 in amino acids: CASTTVIGNQPQHF. CDR3 DNA: TGTGCCAGCACGACAGTTATAGGCAATCAGCCCCAGCATTTT.

The chain combines TRBV2 with TRBJ1-2; 7 bases are a match to TRBD1. Germline V CDR1 and CDR2: SNHLY, FYNNEI. V dropped 6 bases and J dropped 7; count of bases not matched to a gene: 14. The CDR3 runs to 15 residues. The CDR3 DNA reads TGTGCCAGCAGCGAATGGACAGGATCGGCTTTTGGCTACACCTTC. Its protein is CASSEWTGSAFGYTF.

The chain has TRBV28 and TRBJ1-1; possibly TRBD1 for D (5 bases). The length of the CDR3 is 13 residues. Trimming removed 3 bases from V and 6 bases from J, with 11 bases in between. CDR1 MDHEN and CDR2 SYDVKM come from the germline V gene. CDR3 nucleotide sequence: TGTGCCAGCAGTTTCGGCAGGGTGGCTGAAGCTTTCTTT. Translating gives CASSFGRVAEAFF.

About this clone itself: The sample contains more than one DNA sequence encoding this CDR3. The chain employs TRBV28 and TRBJ2-7; maybe TRBD1 (7 bases). The V end was cut by 2 bases, the J end by 4 bases, with 9 bases between. CDR3 length: 13 residues. Germline CDR1 and CDR2: MDHEN and SYDVKM. The CDR3 reads CASSLAGGYEQYF. DNA of the CDR3: TGTGCCAGCAGTTTAGCAGGGGGGTACGAGCAGTACTTC. Full variable domain (remainder filled in from reference TRBV28 and TRBJ2-7): DVKVTQSSRYLVKRTGEKVFLECVQDMDHENMFWYRQDPGLGLRLIYFSYDVKMKEKGDIPEGYSVSREKKERFSLILESASTNQTSMYLCASSLAGGYEQYFGPGTRLTVT.

The rearrangement links TRBV10-2 to TRBJ1-3; 7 positions agree with TRBD1. Unmatched junction bases numbered 15, after V lost 10 bases and J lost 0 bases. The CDR3 length is 17 residues. The germline V gene encodes CDR1 WSHSY and CDR2 SAAADI. Here the CDR3 DNA reads TGCGCCACCCAGGGGTCCGGGACAGACGGCTCTGGAAACACCATATATTTT. It specifies CATQGSGTDGSGNTIYF.

In this sample, this clone turned up a few times. The chain links TRBV4-1 to TRBJ2-6; TRBD2 matches at 9 bases. Germline V gene sequence: CDR1 MGHRA, CDR2 YSYEKL. V lost 4 bases, J lost 4 bases, and 8 bases stayed unmatched. This CDR3 contains 17 residues. CDR3 in DNA: TGCGCCAGCAGCCCCGTGGCGGGAGGGCCCGGGGCCAACGTCCTGACTTTC. Its protein is CASSPVAGGPGANVLTF.

This clone was counted between two and nine times. This chain joins TRBV19 and TRBJ1-1; D gene unclear. V gave up 0 bases and J gave up 1 base, with 9 bases separating them. The CDR3 is made up of 15 amino acids. The germline V gene encodes CDR1 LNHDA and CDR2 SQIVND (reference sequence). CDR3 bases: TGTGCCAGTAGTATAGACCTAGATTGGAACACTGAAGCTTTCTTT. Translated: CASSIDLDWNTEAFF. The variable domain in full, completed from reference TRBV19 and TRBJ1-1, reads DGGITQSPKYLFRKEGQNVTLSCEQNLNHDAMYWYRQDPGQGLRLIYYSQIVNDFQKGDIAEGYSVSREKKESFPLTVTSAQKNPTAFYLCASSIDLDWNTEAFFGQGTRLTVV.

The chain couples TRBV6-5 to TRBJ2-1; D gene unclear. The V end lost 6 bases, the J end lost 8 bases, and 11 bases lay between the germline ends. This CDR3 has 12 amino acids. Germline loops: CDR1 MNHEY, CDR2 SVGAGI. In DNA, the CDR3 is TGTGCCAGCAGGCTATTAGTTGATGAGCAGTTCTTC. It translates to CASRLLVDEQFF.